These 27 T cell receptor beta chains share one sample of origin, sequenced in a study of shared clonotypes between healthy human individuals. Sequenced by immunoSEQ multiplex PCR; TCRdb stores in-frame clones only, minus some. The repertoire includes over 1.4 million clones, 96% of them detected once, and 1% to 1.5% sits in the top ten. Specimen: naive CD4+ T cells sorted from blood. The subset denotes: CD45RA+ positively selected. Receptors originate from a man aged 25-45 years in good health.

V and J are TRBV29-1 and TRBJ2-5; 7 bases map to TRBD1. The V segment lost 4 bases and the J segment 5 bases; nucleotides outside the gene matches: 7. The CDR3 covers 13 residues. Per germline, CDR1 SQVTM and CDR2 ANQGSEA. CDR3 nucleotide sequence: TGCAGCGTTGGAGGGGGCTCCAAGGAGACCCAGTACTTC. This translates into CSVGGGSKETQYF.

This chain joins TRBV9 and TRBJ2-1, with TRBD2 matching over 8 bases. The trim removed 1 base at V and 5 bases at J, leaving 8 bases unmatched. Germline CDR1 is SGDLS and CDR2 is YYNGEE. The CDR3 consists of 16 residues. The chain's CDR3 is CASSVQAGELNNEQFF. Here the CDR3 DNA reads TGTGCCAGCAGCGTACAAGCGGGAGAACTAAACAATGAGCAGTTCTTC.

This chain joins TRBV13 and TRBJ2-5; D uncertain. CDR3 length: 13 amino acids. V was pared by 5 bases and J by 4 bases, with 11 bases between. The germline V gene encodes CDR1 PRHDT and CDR2 FYEKMQ (reference sequence). CDR3: CASSPTVRETQYF. The CDR3 nucleotides are TGTGCCAGCAGCCCGACGGTTCGAGAGACCCAGTACTTC.

V is TRBV28 and J is TRBJ1-4; the D is unclear. The CDR3 length is 12 residues. Germline CDR1 and CDR2: MDHEN and SYDVKM. V was shortened by 7 bases and J by 8 bases, with 11 bases between the two germline ends. CDR3 sequence (DNA): TGTGCCAGCAAGGAAATTGGCGAAAAACTGTTTTTT. Encoded protein: CASKEIGEKLFF.

The J gene is TRBJ2-1, the V gene TRBV7-6; D remains unclear. The CDR3 totals 14 residues. Deletions cut 2 bases from V and 10 bases from J, with 15 bases between. CDR1 is SGHVS, CDR2 FNYEAQ, per germline. CDR3 loop: CASSLRLGLGEQFF. DNA for the CDR3: TGTGCCAGCAGCTTACGACTTGGTCTAGGGGAGCAGTTCTTC.

The CDR3 nucleotides are TGTGCCAGCAGATCGGTCGGGACGAACACTGAAGCTTTCTTT. Encoded protein: CASRSVGTNTEAFF. This chain joins TRBV13 and TRBJ1-1, with a possible D match to TRBD1 (5 bases). The germline V gene encodes CDR1 PRHDT and CDR2 FYEKMQ (reference sequence). Trimming removed 6 bases at V and 1 base at J, with 12 bases between. The CDR3 is 14 residues long.

The rearrangement joins TRBV28 to TRBJ1-2, with D possibly being TRBD1 (5 bases). This CDR3 comprises 15 residues. The germline V gene encodes CDR1 MDHEN and CDR2 SYDVKM. The ends were cut back, 10 bases at V and 0 bases at J, with 18 bases in the middle. This CDR3 is CATQNRQGANYGYTF. The DNA for the CDR3 is TGTGCCACCCAAAACCGGCAGGGAGCTAACTATGGCTACACCTTC.

The rearrangement uses TRBV28 and TRBJ2-5; D perhaps matches TRBD1 (6 bases). This CDR3 spans 14 amino acids. Germline V gene data show CDR1 as MDHEN and CDR2 as SYDVKM. Trimming took off 5 bases at V and 14 bases at J, with 24 bases between the two ends. The CDR3 sequence: CASSLPGQRVSLYF. CDR3 coding DNA: TGTGCCAGCAGTCTCCCCGGACAGAGGGTTTCCCTTTACTTC.

The chain combines TRBV28 with TRBJ1-2; 8 bases line up with TRBD1. V was clipped by 7 bases and J by 5 bases; unmatched bases: 15. This CDR3 is 16 amino acids long. Germline assignment: CDR1 MDHEN and CDR2 SYDVKM. This chain's CDR3 is CASKQAGGATGYGYTF. CDR3 DNA: TGTGCCAGCAAGCAGGCAGGGGGCGCAACAGGGTATGGCTACACCTTC.

This chain uses TRBV6-1 with TRBJ2-3, with D unresolved. This CDR3 spans 14 amino acids. Trimming took off 6 bases at V and 2 bases at J, with 12 bases between the two ends. CDR1 is MNHNS, CDR2 SASEGT, per germline. CDR3 protein: CASRMGTHTDTQYF. The CDR3 DNA reads as TGTGCCAGCAGGATGGGCACTCACACAGATACGCAGTATTTT.

The V and J genes are TRBV5-1 and TRBJ2-1; 8 bases map to TRBD2. Germline loops: CDR1 SGHRS, CDR2 YFSETQ. There are 11 residues in the CDR3. Trimming took 5 bases from V and 14 from J; bases not matched to a gene: 6. The CDR3 region is CASRSPAGEFF. The CDR3 DNA follows: TGCGCCAGCAGATCCCCAGCGGGAGAGTTCTTC.

The chain is built from TRBV6-8 and TRBJ2-1, with a possible D match to TRBD2 (6 bases). Deletions cut 9 bases from V and 3 bases from J, with 18 bases between. The germline V gene encodes CDR1 MNHGY and CDR2 SAAAGT. CDR3 length equals 15 residues. CDR3 coding DNA: TGTGCCAGTTTTTGTCTAGCGCTGAACTACAATGAGCAGTTCTTC. This codes for CASFCLALNYNEQFF.

Worth noting for this clone: Other DNA sequences in this sample translate to the same CDR3. CDR3 sequence reads: CASSRTGSNQPQHF. The CDR3 DNA reads TGTGCCAGCAGCCGGACAGGGTCCAATCAGCCCCAGCATTTT. The rearrangement links TRBV7-9 to TRBJ1-5; 8 bases are a match to TRBD1. The germline V gene has CDR1 SEHNR and CDR2 FQNEAQ (reference sequence). The CDR3 runs to 14 residues. V was clipped by 5 bases and J by 3 bases; unmatched bases: 3.

V usage is TRBV28 and J usage is TRBJ2-5; D uncertain. Trimming pared 2 bases from V and 0 bases from J, leaving 7 bases between. Germline CDR1 is MDHEN and CDR2 is SYDVKM. The CDR3 loop spans 14 amino acids. The CDR3 nucleotides read TGTGCCAGCAGTTTAGCCACTAACCAAGAGACCCAGTACTTC. Encoded protein: CASSLATNQETQYF.

This chain links TRBV27 with TRBJ2-2; 9 bases are shared with TRBD1. The junction had 11 bases not matched to a gene; V was cut back by 2 bases and J by 4 bases. Germline CDR1 and CDR2: MNHEY and SMNVEV (reference sequence). This CDR3 has 18 amino acids. CDR3 protein: CASSLRGRDREGTGELFF. DNA for the CDR3: TGTGCCAGCAGTTTACGGGGTCGGGACAGGGAAGGCACCGGGGAGCTGTTTTTT.

The chain joins TRBV20-1 to TRBJ1-1, with no clear D. This CDR3 spans 11 amino acids. Germline values: CDR1 DFQATT, CDR2 SNEGSKA (reference sequence). V shed 4 bases and J shed 4 bases, with 7 bases lying between them. In DNA, the CDR3 is TGCAGTGCTATTAGAGTCACTGAAGCTTTCTTT. It codes for CSAIRVTEAFF.

The chain recombines TRBV6-5 with TRBJ2-2; TRBD1 agrees at 10 bases. The CDR3 has 15 residues. Germline V CDR1 and CDR2: MNHEY, SVGAGI. The V segment lost 5 bases and the J segment 6 bases; nucleotides outside the gene matches: 6. In DNA, the CDR3 is TGTGCCAGCAGTATAGACAGGGGGCCTGCCGGGGAGCTGTTTTTT. This gives the protein CASSIDRGPAGELFF.

The chain uses TRBV7-6 and TRBJ2-2; 7 bases fit TRBD2. This CDR3 has 16 residues. CDR1 and CDR2 (germline): SGHVS, FNYEAQ. V was pared by 5 bases and J by 6 bases, with 12 bases of the junction left unmatched. CDR3 protein: CASSRIAAGSAGELFF. The CDR3 DNA reads TGTGCCAGCAGCCGTATCGCAGCGGGAAGCGCCGGGGAGCTGTTTTTT.

V usage is TRBV11-3 and J usage is TRBJ2-2; 11 positions match TRBD1. This CDR3 region has 15 residues. Unmatched junction bases numbered 2, after V lost 5 bases and J lost 3 bases. Germline CDR1 reads SGHNT; CDR2 reads YENEEA. The CDR3 nucleotides are TGTGCCAGCAGCCCGGGACAGGGGGACACCGGGGAGCTGTTTTTT. This sequence encodes CASSPGQGDTGELFF.

The CDR3 loop is CASSQAGTGTYEQYF. CDR3 DNA: TGCGCCAGCAGCCAAGCCGGGACAGGAACCTACGAGCAGTACTTC. The rearrangement joins TRBV4-3 to TRBJ2-7, with 8 bases aligning to TRBD1. The germline V gene has CDR1 LGHNA and CDR2 YSLEER. After removal of 1 base from V and 2 bases from J, the junction contained 4 bases not matched to a gene. The CDR3 is 15 residues long.

The CDR3 DNA is TGTGCCAGCAGTTTACCTCAGGACACCAATCAGCCCCAGCATTTT. This encodes CASSLPQDTNQPQHF. This chain uses TRBV28 with TRBJ1-5; tentative D call: TRBD1 (5 bases). The V and J ends lost 2 bases and 3 bases respectively, with 11 bases between them. Germline CDR1 is MDHEN and CDR2 is SYDVKM. The CDR3 is made up of 15 amino acids. Full variable domain (outside the CDR3, taken from reference TRBV28 and TRBJ1-5): DVKVTQSSRYLVKRTGEKVFLECVQDMDHENMFWYRQDPGLGLRLIYFSYDVKMKEKGDIPEGYSVSREKKERFSLILESASTNQTSMYLCASSLPQDTNQPQHFGDGTRLSIL.

The V gene is TRBV6-1, the J gene TRBJ2-1; unclear D gene. The ends were cut back, 6 bases at V and 0 bases at J, with 12 bases in the middle. Germline CDR1 reads MNHNS; CDR2 reads SASEGT. The CDR3 has 15 amino acids. CDR3 protein: CASRLTSSSYNEQFF. CDR3 in DNA: TGTGCCAGCAGGCTGACTTCCAGCTCCTACAATGAGCAGTTCTTC.

The chain joins TRBV5-4 to TRBJ2-5, with D possibly called TRBD1 or TRBD2 (6 bases each). Germline V gene lookup returns CDR1 SGHNT and CDR2 YYREEE (reference sequence). This CDR3 region has 16 residues. V dropped 0 bases and J dropped 2 bases, with 14 bases sitting between them. The CDR3 is CASSLGRGMGQETQYF. In DNA form, the CDR3 reads TGTGCCAGCAGCTTGGGGAGGGGGATGGGGCAAGAGACCCAGTACTTC.

The chain carries TRBV11-2 and TRBJ1-1; 7 bases map to TRBD1. CDR3 length: 13 amino acids. Unmatched junction bases numbered 8, after V lost 6 bases and J lost 7 bases. In germline, CDR1 is SGHAT, CDR2 FQNNGV. In DNA, the CDR3 is TGTGCCAGCAGGAATACACAGGGGAGTGAAGCTTTCTTT. Translated, it gives CASRNTQGSEAFF.

CDR3: CASSLEAAGAGELFF. The CDR3 DNA reads TGCGCCAGCAGCTTGGAGGCCGCCGGTGCCGGGGAGCTGTTTTTT. V gene TRBV5-1 combines with J gene TRBJ2-2; D gene uncertain. CDR1 and CDR2 (germline): SGHRS, YFSETQ. The V gene lost 0 bases and the J gene lost 6 bases, with 12 bases spanning the gap. The length of the CDR3 is 15 residues.

This sequence joins TRBV4-1 and TRBJ2-2; no clear D gene. The CDR3 sequence is 16 residues long. The germline CDR1 and CDR2 sequences are MGHRA and YSYEKL. Trimming took off 5 bases at V and 3 bases at J, with 16 bases between the two ends. The CDR3 nucleotides read TGCGCCAGCAGCTTACGACTGATTAGGGACACCGGGGAGCTGTTTTTT. It yields the protein CASSLRLIRDTGELFF.

The chain carries TRBV2 and TRBJ2-2, with D unclear. Trimming stripped 1 base from V and 4 bases from J, with 7 bases between. The CDR3 totals 14 residues. Germline V lookup: CDR1 SNHLY, CDR2 FYNNEI. The CDR3 DNA is TGTGCCAGCAGTGAAGAGAGACTCACCGGGGAGCTGTTTTTT. It codes for CASSEERLTGELFF. Full variable domain (rest looked up from reference TRBV2 and TRBJ2-2): EPEVTQTPSHQVTQMGQEVILRCVPISNHLYFYWYRQILGQKVEFLVSFYNNEISEKSEIFDDQFSVERPDGSNFTLKIRSTKLEDSAMYFCASSEERLTGELFFGEGSRLTVL.